The next 19 T cell receptor beta chains were all read from a single sample in a study of cytomegalovirus exposure and HLA in healthy donors. The PCR employed 60 Vbeta primers together with 13 Jbeta primers. The table came from immunoSEQ multiplex PCR; TCRdb's copy has only in-frame clones and leaves some out. The sample lists 150,000 to 200,000 clones, around 81% occurring once. Source material: PBMCs. The source is a woman between 18 and 30 years old in good health and CMV-seropositive.

CDR3 nucleotides: TGCGCCAGCAGCTTGGGAGGTTATAGCAATCAGCCCCAGCATTTT. Translation: CASSLGGYSNQPQHF. The chain joins TRBV5-1 to TRBJ1-5; D remains ambiguous. V was clipped by 0 bases and J by 0 bases, with 7 bases between them. Germline V gives CDR1 SGHRS, CDR2 YFSETQ. The length of the CDR3 is 15 residues.

This clone was recorded a few times. The chain recombines TRBV19 with TRBJ1-6; D unresolved. Trimming pared 2 bases from V and 10 bases from J, leaving 18 bases between. There are 16 residues in the CDR3. Germline CDR1 is LNHDA and CDR2 is SQIVND (reference sequence). The CDR3 DNA is TGTGCCAGTAGTATAATTGGAGGGTTGGGTAACTCACCCCTCCACTTT. Its translation is CASSIIGGLGNSPLHF. The entire variable domain, with the rest obtained from reference TRBV19 and TRBJ1-6, is as follows: DGGITQSPKYLFRKEGQNVTLSCEQNLNHDAMYWYRQDPGQGLRLIYYSQIVNDFQKGDIAEGYSVSREKKESFPLTVTSAQKNPTAFYLCASSIIGGLGNSPLHFGNGTRLTVT.

The chain has TRBV19 and TRBJ1-6; TRBD1 matches 7 bases. J gave up 8 bases and V 4 bases, and 5 bases lay outside the gene matches. The CDR3 runs 14 residues. Germline V CDR1 and CDR2: LNHDA, SQIVND (reference sequence). As DNA, the CDR3 is TGTGCCAGTAGTACACAGGGGACAGATTCACCCCTCCACTTT. It translates to CASSTQGTDSPLHF.

Concerning this clone: At the DNA level, this CDR3 is encoded by other sequences in the same sample as well. This sequence joins TRBV7-8 and TRBJ2-7; 7 nucleotides agree with TRBD1. V shed 3 bases and J 4 bases; nucleotides not matched to a gene: 3. The germline V gene has CDR1 SGHVS and CDR2 FQNEAQ. CDR3 length: 13 residues. The CDR3 region is CASSLTGFYEQYV. The CDR3 coding sequence is TGTGCCAGCAGCTTGACAGGGTTTTACGAGCAGTACGTC.

The chain uses TRBV29-1 and TRBJ2-3; possible D gene TRBD1, 6 bases. The CDR3 has 11 amino acids. Germline V gene lookup returns CDR1 SQVTM and CDR2 ANQGSEA. V lost 3 bases and J 8 bases, leaving 9 bases between the germline ends. CDR3 sequence reads: CSVDQGTTQYF. CDR3 DNA: TGCAGCGTTGATCAGGGGACTACGCAGTATTTT.

The chain is built from TRBV6-6 and TRBJ2-6; no clear D. This CDR3 comprises 15 residues. Germline CDR1 and CDR2: MNHNY and SVGAGI (reference sequence). The V end lost 2 bases, the J end lost 0 bases, and 5 bases lay between the germline ends. DNA for the CDR3: TGTGCCAGCAGTTACCGGTCCTCTGGGGCCAACGTCCTGACTTTC. It translates to CASSYRSSGANVLTF.

The chain employs TRBV9 and TRBJ1-1; D gene ambiguous. V lost 0 bases and J lost 11, with 17 bases in between. Germline CDR1 reads SGDLS; CDR2 reads YYNGEE. This CDR3 spans 14 amino acids. CDR3 in DNA: TGTGCCAGCAGCGTAGCCCCGGGTCCTTTTGGTGCTTTCTTT. This encodes CASSVAPGPFGAFF.

The chain employs TRBV30 and TRBJ1-2; D gene ambiguous. The CDR3 covers 11 residues. Germline CDR1 reads GTSNPN; CDR2 reads SVGIG (reference sequence). Trimming left V 5 bases short and J 7 bases short, with 11 bases between. The CDR3 region has the DNA TGTGCCTGGTCGGGAGCGGCTGGCTACACCTTC. This encodes CAWSGAAGYTF.

The chain employs TRBV10-3 and TRBJ2-5; no firm D call. CDR1 is ENHRY, CDR2 SYGVKD, per germline. V was shortened by 2 bases and J by 5 bases, with 3 bases between the two germline ends. This CDR3 has 11 amino acids. The CDR3 sequence is CAISEQETQYF. The CDR3 DNA reads TGTGCCATCAGTGAGCAGGAGACCCAGTACTTC.

CDR3 DNA: TGTGCCAGCAGGGATCTCGGGTCACCCTACGAGCAGTACTTC. Protein product: CASRDLGSPYEQYF. This chain joins TRBV2 and TRBJ2-7; the D is unclear. The germline CDR1 and CDR2 sequences are SNHLY and FYNNEI. Trimming cost V 6 bases and J 2 bases, with 14 bases left between them. The CDR3 spans 14 residues.

This clone has only one observation. V and J are TRBV4-3 and TRBJ1-6; D may be TRBD1 (5 bases). Trimming stripped 0 bases from V and 14 bases from J, with 11 bases between. The CDR3 length is 13 residues. Germline CDR1 LGHNA, CDR2 YSLEER. The DNA of the CDR3 is TGCGCCAGCAGCCAAGACGGCAGGGCAACCCTCCACTTT. It is translated as CASSQDGRATLHF.

The genes are TRBV9 and TRBJ1-6; D gene ambiguous. Germline lookup yields CDR1 SGDLS and CDR2 YYNGEE. The CDR3 has 16 residues. Trimming pared 2 bases from V and 4 bases from J, leaving 13 bases between. CDR3 protein: CASSVEERPYNSPLHF. In DNA, the CDR3 is TGTGCCAGCAGCGTGGAGGAGCGGCCTTATAATTCACCCCTCCACTTT.

This chain joins TRBV27 and TRBJ2-7; TRBD2 aligns across 9 bases. The CDR3 contains 15 residues. V dropped 7 bases and J dropped 4; count of bases not matched to a gene: 11. From germline, CDR1 is MNHEY and CDR2 SMNVEV (reference sequence). The DNA for the CDR3 is TGTGCCAGCAATAACCGGCGGACTAGCGTTTACGAGCAGTACTTC. Protein: CASNNRRTSVYEQYF.

This clone was seen a handful of times. The rearrangement joins TRBV11-2 to TRBJ2-1, with 13 nucleotides matching TRBD2. The trim removed 5 bases at V and 6 bases at J, leaving 7 bases unmatched. The CDR3 consists of 16 residues. Germline CDR1 is SGHAT and CDR2 is FQNNGV. Written as DNA, the CDR3 is TGTGCCAGCAGCCCCCGACTAGCGGGGGGTCCCAATGAGCAGTTCTTC. It yields the protein CASSPRLAGGPNEQFF.

The chain joins TRBV23-1 to TRBJ2-1; D might be TRBD1 (5 bases). TRBV23-1 is known as an ORF, though its function is uncertain. The CDR3 loop spans 20 amino acids. The germline V and J ends were trimmed by 2 bases and 2 bases, with 25 bases remaining between them. The CDR3 reads CASSQHYMGPDEETYNEQFF. CDR3 nucleotides: TGCGCCAGCAGTCAACACTACATGGGGCCCGACGAGGAAACCTACAATGAGCAGTTCTTC.

The rearrangement joins TRBV4-3 to TRBJ1-2, with D perhaps TRBD1 (5 bases). CDR3 size: 18 residues. Germline CDR1 is LGHNA and CDR2 is YSLEER. V was clipped by 0 bases and J by 1 base, with 18 bases between them. CDR3 sequence: CASSQELGGGPINYGYTF. The CDR3 bases are TGCGCCAGCAGCCAAGAGCTCGGCGGGGGACCCATTAACTATGGCTACACCTTC.

The chain recombines TRBV5-6 with TRBJ2-5; D ambiguous. Matching the DNA end better, TRBJ2-7 makes the J call doubtful. The CDR3 is made up of 11 amino acids. Germline CDR1 SGHDT, CDR2 YYEEEE. The DNA for the CDR3 is TGTGCCAGCAGCTCAACCTACGAGCAGTACTTC. It encodes CASSSTYEQYF.

This clone was seen more than once but under ten times. The V call is TRBV6-5, the J call TRBJ2-5, with D possibly TRBD2 on 6 matching bases. The germline V and J ends were trimmed by 0 bases and 5 bases, with 7 bases remaining between them. There are 13 residues in the CDR3. The germline gives CDR1 MNHEY, CDR2 SVGAGI. In DNA form, the CDR3 reads TGTGCCAGCAGTTACTCGGAGGGCGAGACCCAGTACTTC. Amino acid sequence: CASSYSEGETQYF.

The chain has TRBV13 and TRBJ2-1, with TRBD2 matching over 12 bases. Unmatched junction bases numbered 5, after V lost 3 bases and J lost 5 bases. CDR3 length equals 16 residues. The germline V gene has CDR1 PRHDT and CDR2 FYEKMQ (reference sequence). As DNA, the CDR3 is TGTGCCAGCAGCTTCACGGCTAGCGGGGGGGACAATGAGCAGTTCTTC. Residues: CASSFTASGGDNEQFF.